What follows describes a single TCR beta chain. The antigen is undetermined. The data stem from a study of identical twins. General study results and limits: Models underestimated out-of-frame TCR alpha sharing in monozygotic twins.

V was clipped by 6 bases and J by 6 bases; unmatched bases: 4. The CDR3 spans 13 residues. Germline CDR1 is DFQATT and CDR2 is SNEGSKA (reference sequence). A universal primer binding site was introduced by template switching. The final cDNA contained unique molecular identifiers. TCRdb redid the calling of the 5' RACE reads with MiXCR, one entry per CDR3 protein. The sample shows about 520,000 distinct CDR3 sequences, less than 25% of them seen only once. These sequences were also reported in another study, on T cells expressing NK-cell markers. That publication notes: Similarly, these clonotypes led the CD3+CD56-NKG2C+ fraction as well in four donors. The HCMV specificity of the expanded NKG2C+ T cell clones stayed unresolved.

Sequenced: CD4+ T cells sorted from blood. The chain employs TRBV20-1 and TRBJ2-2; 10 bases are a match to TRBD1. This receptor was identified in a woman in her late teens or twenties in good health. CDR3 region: CSAYGQGAGELFF. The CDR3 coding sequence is TGCAGTGCCTACGGACAGGGGGCCGGGGAGCTGTTTTTT.